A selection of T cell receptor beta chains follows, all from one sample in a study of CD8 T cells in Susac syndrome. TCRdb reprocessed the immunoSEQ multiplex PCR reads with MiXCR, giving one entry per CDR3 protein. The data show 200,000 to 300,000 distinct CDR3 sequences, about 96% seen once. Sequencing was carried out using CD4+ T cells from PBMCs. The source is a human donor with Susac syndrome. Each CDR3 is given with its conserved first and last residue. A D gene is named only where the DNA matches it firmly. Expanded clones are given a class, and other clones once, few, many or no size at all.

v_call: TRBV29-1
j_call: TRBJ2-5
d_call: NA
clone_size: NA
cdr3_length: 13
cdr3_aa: CSVESGIRETQYF
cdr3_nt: TGCAGCGTTGAATCAGGCATCCGAGAGACCCAGTACTTC

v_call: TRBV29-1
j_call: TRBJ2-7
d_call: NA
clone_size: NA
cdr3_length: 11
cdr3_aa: CSVAGGNEQYF
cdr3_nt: TGCAGCGTGGCCGGTGGTAACGAGCAGTACTTC

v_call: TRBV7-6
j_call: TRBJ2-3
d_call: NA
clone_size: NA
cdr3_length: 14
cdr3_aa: CASSLAPGEDTQYF
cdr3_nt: TGTGCCAGCAGCTTAGCGCCGGGGGAGGATACGCAGTATTTT

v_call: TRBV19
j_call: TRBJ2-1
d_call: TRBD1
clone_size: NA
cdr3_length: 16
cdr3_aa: CASSLAQGGSYNEQFF
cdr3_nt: TGTGCCAGTAGCTTGGCACAGGGGGGATCCTACAATGAGCAGTTCTTC

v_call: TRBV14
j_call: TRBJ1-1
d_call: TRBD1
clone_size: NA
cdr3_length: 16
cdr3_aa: CASSLRTGGTDTEAFF
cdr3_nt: TGTGCCAGCAGCCTTCGGACAGGTGGGACGGACACTGAAGCTTTCTTT

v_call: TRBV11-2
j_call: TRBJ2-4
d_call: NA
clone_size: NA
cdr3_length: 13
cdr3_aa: CASSKGDQNIQYF
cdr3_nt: TGTGCCAGCAGCAAAGGGGACCAAAACATTCAGTACTTC

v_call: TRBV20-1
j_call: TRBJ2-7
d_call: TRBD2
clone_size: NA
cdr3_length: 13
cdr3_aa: CSAVGLAGYEQYF
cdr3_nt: TGCAGTGCCGTGGGACTAGCGGGCTACGAGCAGTACTTC

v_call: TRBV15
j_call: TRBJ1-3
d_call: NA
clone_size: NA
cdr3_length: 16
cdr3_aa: CATSRPPRNSGNTIYF
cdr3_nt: TGTGCCACCAGCAGACCACCCAGGAACTCTGGAAACACCATATATTTT

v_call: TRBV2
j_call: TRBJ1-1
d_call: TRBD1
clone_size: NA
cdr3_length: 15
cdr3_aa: CASSEDSGGFGEAFF
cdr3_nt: TGTGCCAGCAGTGAAGATTCAGGGGGGTTCGGTGAAGCTTTCTTT

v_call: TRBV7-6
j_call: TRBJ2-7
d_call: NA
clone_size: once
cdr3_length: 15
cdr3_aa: CASSATKGGPYEQYF
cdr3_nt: TGTGCCAGCAGCGCGACTAAAGGAGGACCCTACGAGCAGTACTTC

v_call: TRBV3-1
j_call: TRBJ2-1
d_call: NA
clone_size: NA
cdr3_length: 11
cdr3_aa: CASSQEREQFF
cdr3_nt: TGTGCCAGCAGCCAAGAGAGAGAGCAGTTCTTC

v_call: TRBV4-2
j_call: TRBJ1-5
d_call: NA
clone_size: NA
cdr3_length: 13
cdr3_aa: CASSPHRLQAQHF
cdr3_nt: TGTGCCAGCAGCCCCCACAGGCTTCAGGCCCAGCATTTT

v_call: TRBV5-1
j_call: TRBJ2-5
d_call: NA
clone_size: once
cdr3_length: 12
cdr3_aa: CASSSMQETQYF
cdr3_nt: TGCGCCAGCAGCTCCATGCAGGAGACCCAGTACTTC

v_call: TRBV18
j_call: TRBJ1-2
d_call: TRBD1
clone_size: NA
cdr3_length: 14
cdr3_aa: CASSPGTENYGYTF
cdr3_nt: TGTGCCAGCTCACCCGGGACAGAGAACTATGGCTACACCTTC

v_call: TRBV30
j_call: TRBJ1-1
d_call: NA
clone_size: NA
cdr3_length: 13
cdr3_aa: CAQNRVTNTEAFF
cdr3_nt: TGTGCCCAAAACAGGGTGACGAACACTGAAGCTTTCTTT

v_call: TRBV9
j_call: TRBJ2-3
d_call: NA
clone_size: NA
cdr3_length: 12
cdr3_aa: CASSVGESTQYF
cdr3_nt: TGTGCCAGCAGCGTAGGGGAAAGCACGCAGTATTTT

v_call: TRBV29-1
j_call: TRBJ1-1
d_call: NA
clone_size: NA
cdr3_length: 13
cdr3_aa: CSVYGQGKSEAFF
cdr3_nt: TGCAGCGTTTATGGGCAGGGTAAATCTGAAGCTTTCTTT

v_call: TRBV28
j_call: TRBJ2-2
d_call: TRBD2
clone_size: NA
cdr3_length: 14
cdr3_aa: CASSFPSGTGELFF
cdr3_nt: TGTGCCAGCAGTTTCCCTAGCGGGACCGGGGAGCTGTTTTTT

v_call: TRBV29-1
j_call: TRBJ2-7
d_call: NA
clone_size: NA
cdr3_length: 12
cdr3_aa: CSVSGLMHEQYF
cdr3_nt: TGCAGCGTCTCAGGGTTGATGCACGAGCAGTACTTC

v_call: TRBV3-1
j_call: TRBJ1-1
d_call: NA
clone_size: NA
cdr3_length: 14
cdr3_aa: CASSQDRRLTEAFF
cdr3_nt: TGTGCCAGCAGCCAAGATCGAAGGCTAACTGAAGCTTTCTTT

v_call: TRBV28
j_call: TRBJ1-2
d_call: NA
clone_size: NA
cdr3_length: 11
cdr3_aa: CASSLRNGYTF
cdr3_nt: TGTGCCAGCAGTTTACGCAATGGCTACACCTTC

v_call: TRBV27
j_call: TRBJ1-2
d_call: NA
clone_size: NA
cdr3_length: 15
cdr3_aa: CASSHSGALGRGYTF
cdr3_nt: TGTGCCAGCAGTCATTCCGGGGCCCTCGGTCGTGGCTACACCTTC

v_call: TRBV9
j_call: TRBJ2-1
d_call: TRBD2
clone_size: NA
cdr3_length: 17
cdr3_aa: CASSPVAGGGVQGEQFF
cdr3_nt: TGTGCCAGCAGCCCAGTAGCGGGAGGAGGGGTTCAGGGTGAGCAGTTCTTC

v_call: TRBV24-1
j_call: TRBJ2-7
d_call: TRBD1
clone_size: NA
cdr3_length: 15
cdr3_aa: CATSDSGTGHYEQYF
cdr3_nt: TGTGCCACCAGTGATTCGGGGACAGGGCACTACGAGCAGTACTTC

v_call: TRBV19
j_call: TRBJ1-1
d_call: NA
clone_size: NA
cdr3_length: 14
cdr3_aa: CASSLGPGVTEAFF
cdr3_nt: TGTGCCAGTAGTCTCGGGCCGGGTGTCACTGAAGCTTTCTTT

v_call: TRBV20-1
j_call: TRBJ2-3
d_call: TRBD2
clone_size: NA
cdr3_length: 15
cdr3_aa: CSAGEAGVDTDTQYF
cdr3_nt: TGCAGTGCCGGTGAAGCGGGAGTGGACACAGATACGCAGTATTTT

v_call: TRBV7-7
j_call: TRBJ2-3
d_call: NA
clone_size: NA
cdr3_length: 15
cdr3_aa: CASSLKGGVADTQYF
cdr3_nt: TGTGCTAGCAGCTTAAAAGGGGGGGTCGCAGATACGCAGTATTTT

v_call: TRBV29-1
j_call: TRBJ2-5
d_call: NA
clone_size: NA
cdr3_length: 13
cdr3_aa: CSVEGGAGETQYF
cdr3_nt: TGCAGCGTTGAAGGGGGCGCGGGGGAGACCCAGTACTTC

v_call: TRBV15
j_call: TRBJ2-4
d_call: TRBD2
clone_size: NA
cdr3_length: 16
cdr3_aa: CATSRDQVGGVNIQYF
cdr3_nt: TGTGCCACCAGCAGAGATCAAGTGGGGGGGGTAAACATTCAGTACTTC

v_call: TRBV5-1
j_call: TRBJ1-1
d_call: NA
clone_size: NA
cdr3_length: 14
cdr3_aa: CASSPGGPTAEAFF
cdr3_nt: TGCGCCAGCAGCCCGGGAGGCCCGACGGCTGAAGCTTTCTTT

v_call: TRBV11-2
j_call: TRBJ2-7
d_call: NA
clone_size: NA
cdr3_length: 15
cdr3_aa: CASSAIQGRSYEQYF
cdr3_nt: TGTGCCAGCAGCGCAATCCAAGGACGGAGCTACGAGCAGTACTTC

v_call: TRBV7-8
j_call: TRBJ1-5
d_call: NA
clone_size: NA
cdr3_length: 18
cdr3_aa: CASSLWGRKTYSNQPQHF
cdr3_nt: TGTGCCAGCAGCTTGTGGGGACGGAAGACGTATAGCAATCAGCCCCAGCATTTT

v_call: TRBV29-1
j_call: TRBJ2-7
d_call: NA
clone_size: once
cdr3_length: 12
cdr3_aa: CSGGNLAYEQYF
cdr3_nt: TGCAGCGGCGGGAACTTGGCCTACGAGCAGTACTTC

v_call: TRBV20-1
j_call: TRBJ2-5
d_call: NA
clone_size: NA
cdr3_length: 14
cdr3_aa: CSANQGSGVETQYF
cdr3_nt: TGCAGTGCCAATCAGGGGTCAGGGGTAGAGACCCAGTACTTC

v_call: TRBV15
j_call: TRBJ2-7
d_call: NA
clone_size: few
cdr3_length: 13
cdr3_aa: CATSRDASYEQYF
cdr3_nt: TGTGCCACCAGCAGAGACGCCTCCTACGAGCAGTACTTC

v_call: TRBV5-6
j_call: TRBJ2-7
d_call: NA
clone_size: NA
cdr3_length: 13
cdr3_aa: CASSQTLAGTVNF
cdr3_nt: TGTGCCAGCAGCCAAACGCTTGCCGGGACTGTTAACTTC

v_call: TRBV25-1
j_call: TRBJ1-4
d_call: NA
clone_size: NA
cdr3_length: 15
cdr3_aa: CASRQTGATNEKLFF
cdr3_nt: TGTGCCAGCAGGCAGACAGGCGCAACTAATGAAAAACTGTTTTTT

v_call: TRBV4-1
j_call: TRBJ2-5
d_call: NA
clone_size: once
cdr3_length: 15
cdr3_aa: CASSSAGYTIETQYF
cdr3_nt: TGCGCCAGCAGCAGTGCGGGATATACGATTGAGACCCAGTACTTC